The 21 T cell receptor beta chains below all came from one sample that was sequenced in a study of blood T cell repertoires in COVID-19. The protocol was immunoSEQ multiplex PCR, while the TCRdb copy is restricted to in-frame clones and leaves out a portion. The table lists 50,000 to 65,000 clones, roughly four fifths of them singletons, with 28% in the top ten. The sample was peripheral blood. These receptors originate from a woman over 75 with acute or convalescent COVID-19.

The rearrangement joins TRBV5-1 to TRBJ2-7; 10 bases agree with TRBD2. Germline loops: CDR1 SGHRS, CDR2 YFSETQ. The CDR3 spans 16 residues. Trimming at V came to 1 base and at J to 2 bases, leaving 6 bases not matched to a gene. CDR3 amino acids: CASSLLGTSATYEQYF. The CDR3 DNA is TGCGCCAGCAGCTTGCTCGGGACTAGCGCTACCTACGAGCAGTACTTC.

This chain uses TRBV4-1 with TRBJ2-7, with D possibly being TRBD1 (6 bases). The CDR3 extends over 14 amino acids. Trimming took off 5 bases at V and 11 bases at J, with 22 bases between the two ends. CDR1 MGHRA and CDR2 YSYEKL come from the germline V gene. The DNA for the CDR3 is TGCGCCAGCAGCTACACCTTCCAGGGGCCCCAGGAGTACTTC. This gives the protein CASSYTFQGPQEYF.

By proportion, this clone is large. The chain is built from TRBV6-1 and TRBJ2-7; D might be TRBD2 (5 bases). Germline CDR1 is MNHNS and CDR2 is SASEGT. The CDR3 loop spans 15 amino acids. Trimming shortened V by 1 base and J by 0 bases, and 10 bases separated the two germline ends. The CDR3, as DNA: TGTGCCAGCAGTGAAGTGAGTGGGAGCTCCTACGAGCAGTACTTC. Amino acid sequence: CASSEVSGSSYEQYF.

The chain carries TRBV6-1 and TRBJ2-6, with a possible D match to TRBD2 (6 bases). From germline, CDR1 is MNHNS and CDR2 SASEGT. The length of the CDR3 is 16 residues. Trimming pared 4 bases from V and 0 bases from J, leaving 10 bases between. In DNA form, the CDR3 reads TGTGCCAGCAGTGGGGGACTCAGCTCTGGGGCCAACGTCCTGACTTTC. It specifies CASSGGLSSGANVLTF.

The gene calls are TRBV18 and TRBJ1-2, with D perhaps TRBD1 (6 bases). The germline V gene has CDR1 KGHSH and CDR2 LQKENI. V lost 5 bases and J 4 bases, leaving 11 bases between the germline ends. There are 13 residues in the CDR3. As DNA, the CDR3 is TGTGCCAGCTCATCAGGGGCGTTCTATGGCTACACCTTC. Translated: CASSSGAFYGYTF.

On this clone: At one end the junction does not follow the germline gene, possibly because of a read error. The chain combines TRBV7-8 with TRBJ2-1, with 9 bases lining up with TRBD2. CDR1 and CDR2 from the germline V gene are SGHVS and FQNEAQ. The CDR3 contains 16 residues. The CDR3 is CASRLAGEGAYNEQFF. CDR3 coding DNA: TGTGCCAGCAGATTAGCGGGAGAGGGGGCCTACAATGAGCAGTTCTTC.

This clone came up once. The rearrangement joins TRBV9 to TRBJ1-5; the D is unclear. In germline, CDR1 is SGDLS, CDR2 YYNGEE. With 3 bases removed from V and 5 bases from J, the gap between germline ends came to 15 bases. The CDR3 contains 15 residues. The CDR3 DNA is TGTGCCAGCAGCGCCCTAGAGGTGTCGGATCAGCCCCAGCATTTT. This gives the protein CASSALEVSDQPQHF.

The chain combines TRBV6-2 or TRBV6-3 with TRBJ2-1; TRBD2 agrees at 13 bases. This CDR3 has 17 amino acids. CDR1 and CDR2 (germline): MNHEY, SVGEGT. The V and J ends lost 4 bases and 7 bases, in that order; junction bases with no gene match: 10. The DNA for the CDR3 is TGTGCCAGCAGTTCCGGACTAGCGGGAGTTGGAGATAATGAGCAGTTCTTC. The encoded protein is CASSSGLAGVGDNEQFF.

The V and J genes are TRBV3-1 (or the pseudogene TRBV3-2) and TRBJ2-7; 12 bases map to TRBD2. After removal of 4 bases from V and 2 bases from J, the junction contained 6 bases not matched to a gene. The CDR3 length is 16 residues. Germline CDR1 is LGHDT and CDR2 is YNNKEL (reference sequence). CDR3 in DNA: TGTGCCAGCAGCCTCGGGACTAGCGGGCCACCCTACGAGCAGTACTTC. This translates into CASSLGTSGPPYEQYF.

The chain employs TRBV19 and TRBJ1-5, with D maybe TRBD1 (5 bases). The CDR3 consists of 18 residues. The germline V gene encodes CDR1 LNHDA and CDR2 SQIVND (reference sequence). The V gene lost 6 bases and the J gene lost 1 base, with 22 bases spanning the gap. The CDR3 region has the DNA TGTGCCAGTAGCCATAGTGAGGTGGGGCGTCGGAGCAATCAGCCCCAGCATTTT. This sequence encodes CASSHSEVGRRSNQPQHF.

This clone appeared a few times. The V call is TRBV30, the J call TRBJ2-7; perhaps TRBD2 as D (5 bases). With 3 bases removed from V and 3 bases from J, the gap between germline ends came to 9 bases. CDR3 length: 12 amino acids. Germline CDR1 and CDR2: GTSNPN and SVGIG (reference sequence). The CDR3 bases are TGTGCCTGGAGGCGAACTAGCTACGAGCAGTACTTC. Residues: CAWRRTSYEQYF. The full variable domain, rest sourced from reference TRBV30 and TRBJ2-7, is SQTIHQWPATLVQPVGSPLSLECTVEGTSNPNLYWYRQAAGRGLQLLFYSVGIGQISSEVPQNLSASRPQDRQFILSSKKLLLSDSGFYLCAWRRTSYEQYFGPGTRLTVT.

This clone was observed once. J is TRBJ2-2 and V is TRBV6-5; 7 bases map to TRBD1. Looked up from germline, CDR1 is MNHEY and CDR2 is SVGAGI. This CDR3 is 15 amino acids long. V shed 6 bases, J shed 6 bases, and the junction held 10 bases outside the gene matches. DNA for the CDR3: TGTGCCAGCAGGCCGCCTACAGGGGTCTCCGGGGAGCTGTTTTTT. Translation gives CASRPPTGVSGELFF.

The rearrangement links TRBV6-2 or TRBV6-3 to TRBJ1-1; TRBD1 agrees at 7 bases. The germline gives CDR1 MNHEY, CDR2 SVGEGT. V was pared by 5 bases and J by 7 bases, with 4 bases of the junction left unmatched. There are 12 residues in the CDR3. CDR3: CASSHWDSEAFF. In DNA form, the CDR3 reads TGTGCCAGCAGTCACTGGGACAGTGAAGCTTTCTTT.

This clone was seen only a few times. This chain connects TRBV28 to TRBJ2-1, with 12 bases matching TRBD2. CDR1 MDHEN and CDR2 SYDVKM come from the germline V gene. The CDR3 is 15 amino acids. The junction had 12 bases not matched to a gene; V was cut back by 3 bases and J by 15 bases. CDR3 nucleotide sequence: TGTGCCAGCAGTTTCTTCCCTAGCGGGAGGGCGGACTGGTTCTTC. Protein: CASSFFPSGRADWFF.

This chain joins TRBV19 and TRBJ1-2, with 7 bases identical to TRBD1. J gave up 6 bases and V 3 bases, and 16 bases lay outside the gene matches. The germline V gene encodes CDR1 LNHDA and CDR2 SQIVND (reference sequence). The CDR3 totals 17 residues. CDR3 region: CASSIGRQTGLSDGYTF. CDR3 DNA: TGTGCCAGTAGTATTGGTCGACAGACAGGGCTGAGTGATGGCTACACCTTC.

V usage is TRBV7-8 and J usage is TRBJ2-2; 8 nucleotides agree with TRBD1. Germline values: CDR1 SGHVS, CDR2 FQNEAQ. The CDR3 is 15 residues long. V was clipped by 7 bases and J by 6 bases; unmatched bases: 10. CDR3 amino acids: CASIRRAGGSGELFF. CDR3 nucleotide sequence: TGTGCCAGCATCCGGAGAGCAGGGGGCTCCGGGGAGCTGTTTTTT.

The J gene is TRBJ2-3, the V gene TRBV24-1; D may be TRBD1 (6 bases). The CDR3 is 14 amino acids. From germline, CDR1 is KGHDR and CDR2 SFDVKD. V was shortened by 9 bases and J by 0 bases, with 12 bases between the two germline ends. The CDR3 loop is CATQGRGSTDTQYF. The CDR3 bases are TGTGCCACCCAGGGGCGAGGAAGCACAGATACGCAGTATTTT.

The chain recombines TRBV6-5 with TRBJ1-5; 7 bases are shared with TRBD1. The CDR3 spans 14 residues. CDR1 and CDR2 from the germline V gene are MNHEY and SVGAGI. Germline trimming cut 6 bases from V and 2 bases from J; bases unmatched to any gene: 4. The CDR3 DNA follows: TGTGCCAGCAGAAGTGGACAGGGCAATCAGCCCCAGCATTTT. As protein: CASRSGQGNQPQHF.

The chain employs TRBV5-5 and TRBJ1-2, with D tentatively TRBD1 (6 bases). Germline V CDR1 and CDR2: SGHKS, YYEKEE (reference sequence). V dropped 4 bases and J dropped 2 bases, with 12 bases sitting between them. The CDR3 extends over 14 amino acids. CDR3 loop: CASSPGQNNYGYTF. For the CDR3, the DNA is TGTGCCAGCAGCCCTGGACAGAACAACTATGGCTACACCTTC.

The chain has TRBV6-5 and TRBJ1-2, with D possibly being TRBD1 (5 bases). V was pared by 1 base and J by 8 bases, with 17 bases between. Germline V gene data show CDR1 as MNHEY and CDR2 as SVGAGI. The CDR3 contains 15 residues. The CDR3 sequence: CASSYLGPAGGGYTF. Here the CDR3 DNA reads TGTGCCAGCAGTTACTTGGGCCCGGCCGGGGGGGGCTACACCTTC.

This clone turned up a few times. This chain joins TRBV2 and TRBJ1-1; D is undetermined. Germline V lookup: CDR1 SNHLY, CDR2 FYNNEI. Trimming stripped 0 bases from V and 6 bases from J, with 11 bases between. CDR3 size: 14 residues. The CDR3 is CASSEARGSPEAFF. DNA for the CDR3: TGTGCCAGCAGTGAAGCGCGAGGGTCCCCTGAAGCTTTCTTT. Using reference TRBV2 and TRBJ1-1 for the parts outside the CDR3, the full variable domain is EPEVTQTPSHQVTQMGQEVILRCVPISNHLYFYWYRQILGQKVEFLVSFYNNEISEKSEIFDDQFSVERPDGSNFTLKIRSTKLEDSAMYFCASSEARGSPEAFFGQGTRLTVV.